This T cell receptor beta chain comes out of a study of OX40 agonist ivuxolimab in advanced cancers. Study-wide context: Ivuxolimab was a fully human IgG2 agonistic monoclonal antibody targeting the costimulatory receptor OX40 (CD134). Intravenous ivuxolimab was administered to patients every 2 weeks at six dose levels: 0.01, 0.1, 0.3, 1.5, 3 and 10 mg/kg. Of the approximately 50 patients in dose escalation, about 20 had hepatocellular carcinoma, about 15 had melanoma, 9 had renal cell carcinoma and 9 had head and neck cancer. In the dose-escalation cohort, approximately 82% of patients were male, and the mean age was around 60 years, with a range of 23 to 79. Patients were allowed to have had prior anti-PD-1, anti-PD-L1 or anti-CTLA-4 therapy, and 30% to 40% of the dose-escalation patients had previously received checkpoint inhibitors. Partial responses were achieved by three dose-escalation patients, of whom one had hepatocellular carcinoma and two had cutaneous melanoma. The point of sequencing TCRbeta in the periphery was to test whether ivuxolimab changed TCR sequence diversity and drove clonal T-cell expansion. The paper covers the monotherapy dose-escalation part of the phase I ivuxolimab trial, which included N of about 50 patients. Study-level results and caveats: Low levels of normalized T-cell clonal expansion were also seen in some patients who did not respond. After ivuxolimab, more expanded clones were found on average in CD8+ T cells than in CD4+ T cells. Antigen specificity was not determined for the clonally expanded peripheral T cells. At doses from 0.1 to 3.0 mg/kg, clonal expansion was seen in both CD4+ and CD8+ blood T cells between baseline and week 6. In the 0.1-3.0 mg/kg groups, partial responders were among the patients with the lowest normalized peripheral clonal expansion, particularly in CD8+ T cells.

To note about this clone: Its antigen is currently not known. No much larger clone is present one base from it, and per-base qualities are unavailable.

Patients with autoimmune disease history or receiving systemic immunosuppression were excluded from the trial. Peripheral blood for TCR sequencing was drawn from every dose cohort at baseline, at cycle 4 day 1 and at cycle 7 day 1. The samples were taken from a phase I, first-in-human, multicenter, open-label dose-escalation trial of ivuxolimab. Adults with locally advanced or metastatic melanoma, renal cell carcinoma, hepatocellular carcinoma or head and neck squamous cell carcinoma were enrolled in the trial. Before TCR sequencing, CD4+ T cells and CD8+ T cells were sorted from peripheral blood as separate populations. For sequencing of the TCRbeta CDR3 region, genomic DNA was extracted from the sorted cells. The immunoSEQ Assay was used for sequencing of TCRbeta CDR3 regions. Held by TCRdb, this immuneACCESS table contains in-frame sequences only and omits some clones. Under half of the omission traces to an unresolved V gene where checked; the cause of the rest is unknown. The sample yields about 54,000 clones; roughly 81% were counted once. The leading ten clones occupy around 1.3% of the sample.

The germline V gene yields SGDLS for CDR1 and YYNGEE for CDR2. From its cysteine to its phenylalanine, the CDR3 spans 16 amino acids. Just CDR3 DNA is preserved here, 48 bases in frame from base 1. V is trimmed back by 2 bases and J by 2 bases, and the junction contains 5 bases that no gene match accounts for. The source material was CD4+ or CD8+ T cells sorted from blood, sampled in a trial of the OX40 agonist ivuxolimab. Here the chain combines TRBV9 and TRBJ2-5, with TRBD1 matching 11 junction bases. The origin of this receptor is an adult with an advanced solid tumor such as melanoma, head and neck, liver or kidney cancer. The encoded CDR3 is CASSVGQGVEQETQYF. The DNA is TGTGCCAGCAGCGTGGGACAGGGGGTAGAACAAGAGACCCAGTACTTC.